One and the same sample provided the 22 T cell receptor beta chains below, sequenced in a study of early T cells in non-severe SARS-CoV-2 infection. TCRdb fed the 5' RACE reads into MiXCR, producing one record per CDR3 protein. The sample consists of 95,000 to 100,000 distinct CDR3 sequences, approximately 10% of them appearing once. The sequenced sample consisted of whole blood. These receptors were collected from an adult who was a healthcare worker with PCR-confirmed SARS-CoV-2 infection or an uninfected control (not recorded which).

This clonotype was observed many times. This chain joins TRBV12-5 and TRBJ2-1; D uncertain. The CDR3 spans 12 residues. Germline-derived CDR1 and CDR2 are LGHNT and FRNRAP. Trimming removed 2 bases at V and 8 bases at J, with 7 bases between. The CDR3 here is CASGLISDEQFF. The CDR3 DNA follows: TGTGCTAGTGGTTTGATTTCGGATGAGCAGTTCTTC.

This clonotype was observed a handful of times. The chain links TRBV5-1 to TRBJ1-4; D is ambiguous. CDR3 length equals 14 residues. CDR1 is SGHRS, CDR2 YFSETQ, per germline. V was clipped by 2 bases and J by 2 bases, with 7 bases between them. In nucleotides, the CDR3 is TGCGCCAGCAGCTTCAACCCGACTAATGAAAAACTGTTTTTT. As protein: CASSFNPTNEKLFF.

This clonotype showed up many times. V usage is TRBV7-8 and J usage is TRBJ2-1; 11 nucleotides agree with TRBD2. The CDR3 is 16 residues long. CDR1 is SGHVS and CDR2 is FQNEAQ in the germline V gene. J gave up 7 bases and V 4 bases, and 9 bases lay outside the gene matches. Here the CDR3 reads CASSSPTSGDLNEQFF. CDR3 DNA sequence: TGTGCCAGCAGCTCACCGACTAGCGGGGATTTGAATGAGCAGTTCTTC.

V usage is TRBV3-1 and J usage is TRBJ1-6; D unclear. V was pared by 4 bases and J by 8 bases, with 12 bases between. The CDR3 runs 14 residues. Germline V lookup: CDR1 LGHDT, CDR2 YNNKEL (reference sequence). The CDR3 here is CASSLAWGDSPLHF. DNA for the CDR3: TGTGCCAGCAGCCTTGCCTGGGGTGATTCACCCCTCCACTTT.

DNA of the CDR3: TGTGCCAGCAGCAGAGGACTACCACCCTACGAGCAGTACTTC. Translated: CASSRGLPPYEQYF. The chain has TRBV28 and TRBJ2-7; maybe TRBD2 (6 bases). The V and J ends lost 6 bases and 2 bases respectively, with 14 bases between them. Germline V gene sequence: CDR1 MDHEN, CDR2 SYDVKM. The CDR3 has 14 amino acids.

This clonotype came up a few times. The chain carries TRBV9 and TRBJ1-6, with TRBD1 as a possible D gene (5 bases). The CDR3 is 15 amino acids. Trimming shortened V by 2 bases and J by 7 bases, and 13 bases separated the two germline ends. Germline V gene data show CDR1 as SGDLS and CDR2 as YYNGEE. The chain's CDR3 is CASSVAGKTNSPLHF. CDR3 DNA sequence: TGTGCCAGCAGCGTCGCAGGGAAGACAAATTCACCCCTCCACTTT.

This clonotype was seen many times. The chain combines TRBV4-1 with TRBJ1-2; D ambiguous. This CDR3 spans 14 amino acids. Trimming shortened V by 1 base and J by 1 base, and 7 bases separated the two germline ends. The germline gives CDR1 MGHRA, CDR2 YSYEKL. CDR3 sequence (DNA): TGCGCCAGCAGCCAAGTTGGGATTAACTATGGCTACACCTTC. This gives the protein CASSQVGINYGYTF.

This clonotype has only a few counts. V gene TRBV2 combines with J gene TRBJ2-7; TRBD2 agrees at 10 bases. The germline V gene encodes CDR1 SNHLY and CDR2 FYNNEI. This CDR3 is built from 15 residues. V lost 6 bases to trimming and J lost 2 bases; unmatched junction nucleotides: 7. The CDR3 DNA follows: TGTGCCAGCAGCCAACTAGCGGGGCTACCCTACGAGCAGTACTTC. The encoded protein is CASSQLAGLPYEQYF.

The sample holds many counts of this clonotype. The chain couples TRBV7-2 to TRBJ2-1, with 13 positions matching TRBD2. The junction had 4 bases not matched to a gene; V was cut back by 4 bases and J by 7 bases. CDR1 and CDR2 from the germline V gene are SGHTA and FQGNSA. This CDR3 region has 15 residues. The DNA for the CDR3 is TGTGCCAGCAGCTACGGGACTAGCGGGGTTAATGAGCAGTTCTTC. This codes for CASSYGTSGVNEQFF.

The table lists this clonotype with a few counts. The CDR3 bases are TGTGCCAGCAGCCAAGAGGTGGTAGCGGGGGGGTCAGATACGCAGTATTTT. Translating it yields CASSQEVVAGGSDTQYF. This chain connects TRBV3-1 to TRBJ2-3, with 11 bases fitting TRBD2. The CDR3 has 17 amino acids. Germline V gene sequence: CDR1 LGHDT, CDR2 YNNKEL (reference sequence). Unmatched junction bases numbered 6, after V lost 0 bases and J lost 4 bases.

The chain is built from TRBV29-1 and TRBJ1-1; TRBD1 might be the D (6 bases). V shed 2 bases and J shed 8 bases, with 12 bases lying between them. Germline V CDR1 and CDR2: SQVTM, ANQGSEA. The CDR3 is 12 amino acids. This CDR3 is CSVEPDSVEAFF. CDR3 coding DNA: TGCAGCGTTGAACCGGACAGCGTAGAAGCTTTCTTT.

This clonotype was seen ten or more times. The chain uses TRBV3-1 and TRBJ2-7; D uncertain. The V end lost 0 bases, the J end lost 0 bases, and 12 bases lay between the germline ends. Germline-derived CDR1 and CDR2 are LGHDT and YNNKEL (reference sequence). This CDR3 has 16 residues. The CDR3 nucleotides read TGTGCCAGCAGCCAAGACAAGGGCATACCCTCCTACGAGCAGTACTTC. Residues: CASSQDKGIPSYEQYF.

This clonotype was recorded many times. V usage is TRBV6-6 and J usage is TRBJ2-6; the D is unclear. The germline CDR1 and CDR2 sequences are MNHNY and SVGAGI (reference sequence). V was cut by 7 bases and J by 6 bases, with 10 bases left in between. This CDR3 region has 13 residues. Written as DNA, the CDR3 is TGTGCCAGCACCTACGACACGGCCAACGTCCTGACTTTC. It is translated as CASTYDTANVLTF.

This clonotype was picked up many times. The CDR3 DNA reads TGTGCCAGCAGGCCGGGACTAGCGGGAGGGAAATTAACTTACAATGAGCAGTTCTTC. Encoded protein: CASRPGLAGGKLTYNEQFF. V usage is TRBV28 and J usage is TRBJ2-1, with TRBD2 matching over 16 bases. The trim removed 6 bases at V and 4 bases at J, leaving 12 bases unmatched. Germline CDR1 is MDHEN and CDR2 is SYDVKM. The CDR3 sequence is 19 residues long.

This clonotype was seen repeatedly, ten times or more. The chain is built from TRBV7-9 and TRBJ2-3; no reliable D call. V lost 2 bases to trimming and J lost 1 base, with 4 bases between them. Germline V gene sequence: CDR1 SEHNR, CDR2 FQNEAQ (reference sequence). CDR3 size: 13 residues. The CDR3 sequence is CASSLSGTDTQYF. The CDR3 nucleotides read TGTGCCAGCAGCTTATCAGGCACAGATACGCAGTATTTT.

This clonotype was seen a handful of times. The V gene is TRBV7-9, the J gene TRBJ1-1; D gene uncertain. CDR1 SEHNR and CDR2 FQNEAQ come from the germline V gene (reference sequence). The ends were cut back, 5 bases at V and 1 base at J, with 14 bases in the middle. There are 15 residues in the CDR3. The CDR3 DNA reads TGTGCCAGCAGCCCCTATTTGCGGGGGAACACTGAAGCTTTCTTT. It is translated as CASSPYLRGNTEAFF.

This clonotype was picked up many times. The CDR3 reads CASSADFAGANVLTF. In DNA, the CDR3 is TGTGCCAGCAGCGCCGACTTCGCTGGGGCCAACGTCCTGACTTTC. This chain joins TRBV2 and TRBJ2-6; D unresolved. The CDR3 extends over 15 amino acids. V gave up 6 bases and J gave up 2 bases, with 11 bases separating them. Looked up from germline, CDR1 is SNHLY and CDR2 is FYNNEI.

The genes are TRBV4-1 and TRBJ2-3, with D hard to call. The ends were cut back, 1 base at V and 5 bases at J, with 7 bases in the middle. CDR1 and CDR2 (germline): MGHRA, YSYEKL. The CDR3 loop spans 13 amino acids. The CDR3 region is CASSQVLGDTQYF. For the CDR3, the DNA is TGCGCCAGCAGCCAAGTTTTGGGAGATACGCAGTATTTT.

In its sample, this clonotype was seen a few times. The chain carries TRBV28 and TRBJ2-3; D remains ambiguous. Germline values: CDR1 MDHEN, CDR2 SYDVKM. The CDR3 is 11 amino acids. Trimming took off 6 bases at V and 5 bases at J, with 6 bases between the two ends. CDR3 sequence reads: CASRLGDTQYF. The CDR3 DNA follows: TGTGCCAGCAGGCTGGGAGATACGCAGTATTTT.

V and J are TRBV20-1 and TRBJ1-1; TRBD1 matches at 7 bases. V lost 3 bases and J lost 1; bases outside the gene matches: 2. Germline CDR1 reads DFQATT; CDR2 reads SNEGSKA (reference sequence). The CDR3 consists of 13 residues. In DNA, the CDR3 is TGCAGTGCTAGTCGACAGGGGAACACTGAAGCTTTCTTT. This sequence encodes CSASRQGNTEAFF.

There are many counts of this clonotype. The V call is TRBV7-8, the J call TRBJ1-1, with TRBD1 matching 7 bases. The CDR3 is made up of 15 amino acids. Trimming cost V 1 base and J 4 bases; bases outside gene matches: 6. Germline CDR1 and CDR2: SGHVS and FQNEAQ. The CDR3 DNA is TGTGCCAGCAGCTTAGGGACAGGCTGGACCACTGAAGCTTTCTTT. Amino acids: CASSLGTGWTTEAFF.

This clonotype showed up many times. CDR3 sequence (DNA): TGTGCCAGCAGTTTGTGGCAGGGTGGTGAAGCTTTCTTT. The encoded protein is CASSLWQGGEAFF. The rearrangement joins TRBV12-3 or TRBV12-4 to TRBJ1-1, with D tentatively TRBD1 (5 bases). This CDR3 spans 13 amino acids. Trimming left V 3 bases short and J 7 bases short, with 12 bases between.